The sequence of this T cell receptor beta chain was determined in a study of blood T cells in healthy people across ages. Worth noting for this clonotype: Compared with germline, one end of the junction differs, possibly owing to a read error.

The CDR3 sequence is 15 residues long. Germline V gives CDR1 MDHEN, CDR2 SYDVKM. Sample-barcoded 5' priming and a J-beta primer mix drove a second PCR of roughly 6 to 12 cycles. TCRdb recomputed calls from the 5' RACE reads with MiXCR, one row per CDR3 protein. The sample shows nearly 800,000 distinct CDR3 sequences, more than 55% of them seen only once. This TCR was recovered from a man aged 35 to 55 in good health. Material for sequencing was blood. This chain links TRBV28 with TRBJ2-7; D possibly corresponds to TRBD1 (6 bases). In DNA form, the CDR3 reads TGTGTCAGCAGCCCGGGGAAACAGGGCACCTACGAGCAGTACTTC. This translates into CVSSPGKQGTYEQYF. Together with reference TRBV28 and TRBJ2-7, the CDR3 gives the full variable domain: DVKVTQSSRYLVKRTGEKVFLECVQDMDHENMFWYRQDPGLGLRLIYFSYDVKMKEKGDIPEGYSVSREKKERFSLILESASTNQTSMYLCVSSPGKQGTYEQYFGPGTRLTVT.